Below, one T cell receptor (beta chain) is given with its context. Its antigen is unknown. Germline CDR1 and CDR2: MNHEY and SMNVEV (reference sequence). CDR3 length: 18 residues. Losses at the gene ends were 6 bases for V and 0 bases for J; bases not matched to a gene: 16. The assay was immunoSEQ multiplex PCR, and TCRdb's table has in-frame clones only and misses some. This sample carries about 200,000 clones, approximately 82% of them seen once, and the ten largest clones take 13%. The entry originates in a study of cytomegalovirus exposure and HLA in healthy donors. Study overall: The 120 or so validation repertoires used the same platform as the 500 to 700 first-cohort repertoires, a later analysis reported.

The study, taken as a whole, reports: As confirmed in vitro, three CMV-associated chains were specific for CMV antigens. According to a later analysis, TCR clusters from the first cohort tended to co-occur in the 120 or so validation repertoires. The authors listed 150 to 200 TCR beta chains as cytomegalovirus-associated.

V is TRBV27 and J is TRBJ2-7; 8 nucleotides line up with TRBD2. Sequenced input: PBMCs. The source is a woman aged 30 to 39 in good health and CMV-seropositive. CDR3 coding DNA: TGTGCCAGCAGCGGAGTCGGATCTTCTAGCGGGCCCTCCTACGAGCAGTACTTC. The encoded protein is CASSGVGSSSGPSYEQYF.